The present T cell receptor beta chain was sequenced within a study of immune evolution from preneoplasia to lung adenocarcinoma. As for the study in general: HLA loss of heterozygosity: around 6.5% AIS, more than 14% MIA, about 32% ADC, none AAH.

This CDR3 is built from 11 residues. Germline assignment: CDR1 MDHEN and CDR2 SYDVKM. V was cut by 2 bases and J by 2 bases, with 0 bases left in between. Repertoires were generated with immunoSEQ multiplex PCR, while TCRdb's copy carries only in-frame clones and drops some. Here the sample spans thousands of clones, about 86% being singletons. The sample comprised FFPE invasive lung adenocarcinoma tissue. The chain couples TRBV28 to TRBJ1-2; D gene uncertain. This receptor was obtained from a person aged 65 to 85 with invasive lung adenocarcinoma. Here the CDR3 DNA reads TGTGCCAGCAGTTTAAACTATGGCTACACCTTC. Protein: CASSLNYGYTF.